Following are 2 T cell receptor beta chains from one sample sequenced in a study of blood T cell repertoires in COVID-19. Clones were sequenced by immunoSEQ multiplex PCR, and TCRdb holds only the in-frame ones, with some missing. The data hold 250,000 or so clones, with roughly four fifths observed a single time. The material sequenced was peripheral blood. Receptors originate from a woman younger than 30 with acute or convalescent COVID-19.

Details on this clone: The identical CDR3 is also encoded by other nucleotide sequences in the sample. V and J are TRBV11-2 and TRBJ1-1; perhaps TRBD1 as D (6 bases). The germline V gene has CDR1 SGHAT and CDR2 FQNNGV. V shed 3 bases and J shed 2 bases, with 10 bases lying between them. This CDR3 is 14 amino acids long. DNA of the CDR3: TGTGCCAGCAGCTTCGCAGGGGAAAACACTGAAGCTTTCTTT. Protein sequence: CASSFAGENTEAFF.

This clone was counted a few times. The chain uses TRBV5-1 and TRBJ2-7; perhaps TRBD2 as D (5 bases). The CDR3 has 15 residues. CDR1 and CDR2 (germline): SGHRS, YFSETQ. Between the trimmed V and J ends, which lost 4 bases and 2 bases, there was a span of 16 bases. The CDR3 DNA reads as TGCGCCAGCAGCACCGCGCCACGGGATACCTACGAGCAGTACTTC. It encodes CASSTAPRDTYEQYF. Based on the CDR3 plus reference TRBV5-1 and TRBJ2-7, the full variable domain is KAGVTQTPRYLIKTRGQQVTLSCSPISGHRSVSWYQQTPGQGLQFLFEYFSETQRNKGNFPGRFSGRQFSNSRSEMNVSTLELGDSALYLCASSTAPRDTYEQYFGPGTRLTVT.